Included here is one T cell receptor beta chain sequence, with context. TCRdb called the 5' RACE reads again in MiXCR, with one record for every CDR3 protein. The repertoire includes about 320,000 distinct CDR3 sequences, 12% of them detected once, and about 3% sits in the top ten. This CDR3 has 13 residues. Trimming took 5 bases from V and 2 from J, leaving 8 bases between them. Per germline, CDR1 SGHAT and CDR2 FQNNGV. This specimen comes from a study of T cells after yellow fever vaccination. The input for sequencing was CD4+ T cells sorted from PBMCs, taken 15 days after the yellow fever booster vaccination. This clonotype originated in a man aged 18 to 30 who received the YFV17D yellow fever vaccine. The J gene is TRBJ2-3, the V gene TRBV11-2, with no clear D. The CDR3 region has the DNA TGTGCCAGCAGCACGTCGGTCACAGATACGCAGTATTTT. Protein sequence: CASSTSVTDTQYF.